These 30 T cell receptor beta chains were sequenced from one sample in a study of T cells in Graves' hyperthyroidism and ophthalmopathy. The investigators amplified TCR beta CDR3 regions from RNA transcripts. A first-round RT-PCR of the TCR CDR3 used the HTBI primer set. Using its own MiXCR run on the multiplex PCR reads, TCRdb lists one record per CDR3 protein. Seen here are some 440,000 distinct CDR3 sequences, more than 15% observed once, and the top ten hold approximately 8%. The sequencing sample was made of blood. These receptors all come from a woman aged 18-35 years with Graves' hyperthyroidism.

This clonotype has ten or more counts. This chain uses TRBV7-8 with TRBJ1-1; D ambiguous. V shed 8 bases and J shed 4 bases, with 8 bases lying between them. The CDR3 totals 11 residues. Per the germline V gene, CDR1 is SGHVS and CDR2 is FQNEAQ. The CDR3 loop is CASRAVTEAFF. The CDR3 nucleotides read TGTGCCAGCCGGGCCGTCACTGAAGCTTTCTTT. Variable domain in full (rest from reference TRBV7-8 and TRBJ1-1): GAGVSQSPRYKVAKRGQDVALRCDPISGHVSLFWYQQALGQGPEFLTYFQNEAQLDKSGLPSDRFFAERPEGSVSTLKIQRTQQEDSAVYLCASRAVTEAFFGQGTRLTVV.

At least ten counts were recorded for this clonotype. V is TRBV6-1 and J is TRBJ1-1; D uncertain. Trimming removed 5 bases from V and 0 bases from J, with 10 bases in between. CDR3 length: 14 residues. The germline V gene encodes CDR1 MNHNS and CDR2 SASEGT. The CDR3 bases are TGTGCCAGCAGTCCCTCACCCATGAACACTGAAGCTTTCTTT. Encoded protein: CASSPSPMNTEAFF.

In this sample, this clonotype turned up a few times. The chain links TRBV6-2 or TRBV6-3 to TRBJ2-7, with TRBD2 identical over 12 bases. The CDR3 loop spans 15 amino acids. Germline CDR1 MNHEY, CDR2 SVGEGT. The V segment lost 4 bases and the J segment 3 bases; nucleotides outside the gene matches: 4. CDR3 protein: CASSSGLAGHYEQYF. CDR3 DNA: TGTGCCAGCAGTTCAGGACTAGCGGGACACTACGAGCAGTACTTC.

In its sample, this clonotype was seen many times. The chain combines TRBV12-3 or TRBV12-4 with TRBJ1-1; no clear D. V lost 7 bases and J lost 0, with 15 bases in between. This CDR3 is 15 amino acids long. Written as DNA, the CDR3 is TGTGCCAGCACCTTACCCTTAGGAGTGAACACTGAAGCTTTCTTT. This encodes CASTLPLGVNTEAFF.

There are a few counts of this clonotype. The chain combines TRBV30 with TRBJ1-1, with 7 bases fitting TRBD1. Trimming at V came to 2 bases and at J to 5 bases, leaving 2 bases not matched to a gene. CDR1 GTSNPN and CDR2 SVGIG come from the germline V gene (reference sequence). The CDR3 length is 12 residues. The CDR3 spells CAWSKTGTEAFF. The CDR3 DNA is TGTGCCTGGAGTAAGACAGGGACTGAAGCTTTCTTT.

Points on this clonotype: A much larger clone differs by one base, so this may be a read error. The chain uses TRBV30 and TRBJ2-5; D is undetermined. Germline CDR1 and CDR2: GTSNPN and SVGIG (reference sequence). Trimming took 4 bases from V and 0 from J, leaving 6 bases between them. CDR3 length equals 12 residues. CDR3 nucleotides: TGTGCCTGGAATAGAGACCAAGAGACCCAGTACTTC. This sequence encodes CAWNRDQETQYF.

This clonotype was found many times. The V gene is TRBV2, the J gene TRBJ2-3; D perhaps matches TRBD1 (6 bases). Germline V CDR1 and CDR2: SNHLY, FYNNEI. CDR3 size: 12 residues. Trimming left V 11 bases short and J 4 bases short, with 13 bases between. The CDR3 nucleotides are TGTGCCGACCGATACAGGGCAGATACGCAGTATTTT. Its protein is CADRYRADTQYF.

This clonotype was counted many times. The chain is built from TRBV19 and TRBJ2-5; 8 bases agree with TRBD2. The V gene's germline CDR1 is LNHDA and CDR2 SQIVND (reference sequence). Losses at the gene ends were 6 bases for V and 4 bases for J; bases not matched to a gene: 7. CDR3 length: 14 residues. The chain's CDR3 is CASRYRTSTETQYF. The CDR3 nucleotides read TGTGCCAGTAGATATAGGACTAGCACAGAGACCCAGTACTTC.

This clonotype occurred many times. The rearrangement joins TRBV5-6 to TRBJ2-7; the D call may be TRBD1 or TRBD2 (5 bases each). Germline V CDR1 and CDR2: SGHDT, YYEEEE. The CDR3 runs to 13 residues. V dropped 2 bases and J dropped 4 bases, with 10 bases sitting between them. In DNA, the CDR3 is TGTGCCAGCAGCTTTGGCAGGGAGTACGAGCAGTACTTC. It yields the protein CASSFGREYEQYF. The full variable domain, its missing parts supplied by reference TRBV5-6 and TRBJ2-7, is DAGVTQSPTHLIKTRGQQVTLRCSPKSGHDTVSWYQQALGQGPQFIFQYYEEEERQRGNFPDRFSGHQFPNYSSELNVNALLLGDSALYLCASSFGREYEQYFGPGTRLTVT.

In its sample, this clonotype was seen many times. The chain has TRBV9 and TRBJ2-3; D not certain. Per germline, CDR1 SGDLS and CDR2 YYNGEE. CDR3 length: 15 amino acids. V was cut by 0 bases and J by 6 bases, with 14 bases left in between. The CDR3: CASSVEDRERDTQYF. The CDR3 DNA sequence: TGTGCCAGCAGCGTAGAGGACCGCGAACGTGATACGCAGTATTTT.

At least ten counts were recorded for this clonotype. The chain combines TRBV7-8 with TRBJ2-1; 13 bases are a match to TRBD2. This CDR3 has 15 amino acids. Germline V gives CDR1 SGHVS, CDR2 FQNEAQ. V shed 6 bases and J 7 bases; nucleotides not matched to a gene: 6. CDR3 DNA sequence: TGTGCCAGCAGACCCGGGACTAGCGGGGTTAATGAGCAGTTCTTC. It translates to CASRPGTSGVNEQFF.

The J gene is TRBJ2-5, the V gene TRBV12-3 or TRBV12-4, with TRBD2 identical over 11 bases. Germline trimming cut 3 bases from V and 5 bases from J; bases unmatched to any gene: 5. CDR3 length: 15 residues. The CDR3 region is CASSFYSGGAETQYF. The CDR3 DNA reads TGTGCCAGCAGTTTTTATAGCGGGGGGGCTGAGACCCAGTACTTC.

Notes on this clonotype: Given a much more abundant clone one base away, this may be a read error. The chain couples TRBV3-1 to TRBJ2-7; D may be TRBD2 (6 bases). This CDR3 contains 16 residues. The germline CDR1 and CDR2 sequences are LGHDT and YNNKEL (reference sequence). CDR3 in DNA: TGTGCCAGCGGCCAAGACGGGGCTGGGGCGGCGGGGGAGCAGTACTTC. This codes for CASGQDGAGAAGEQYF.

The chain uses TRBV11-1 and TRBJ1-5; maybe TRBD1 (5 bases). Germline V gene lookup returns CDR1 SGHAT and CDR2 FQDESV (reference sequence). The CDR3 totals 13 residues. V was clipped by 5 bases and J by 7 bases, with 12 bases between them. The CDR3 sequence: CASSPGTNQPQHF. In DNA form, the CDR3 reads TGTGCCAGCAGCCCAGGGACGAACCAGCCCCAGCATTTT. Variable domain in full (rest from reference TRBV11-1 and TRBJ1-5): EAEVAQSPRYKITEKSQAVAFWCDPISGHATLYWYRQILGQGPELLVQFQDESVVDDSQLPKDRFSAERLKGVDSTLKIQPAELGDSAMYLCASSPGTNQPQHFGDGTRLSIL.

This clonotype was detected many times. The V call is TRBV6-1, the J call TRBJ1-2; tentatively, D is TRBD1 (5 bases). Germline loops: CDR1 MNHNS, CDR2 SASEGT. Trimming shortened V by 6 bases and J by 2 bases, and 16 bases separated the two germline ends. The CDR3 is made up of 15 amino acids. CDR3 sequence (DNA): TGTGCCAGCAGAAGAGCGGCGGGACGGAACTATGGCTACACCTTC. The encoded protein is CASRRAAGRNYGYTF.

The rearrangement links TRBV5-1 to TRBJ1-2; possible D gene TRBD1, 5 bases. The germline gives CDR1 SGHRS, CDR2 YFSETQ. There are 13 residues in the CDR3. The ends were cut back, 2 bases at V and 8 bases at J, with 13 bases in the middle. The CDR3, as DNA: TGCGCCAGCAGCTTTTTGGCAGGGCAAGGCTACACCTTC. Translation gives CASSFLAGQGYTF.

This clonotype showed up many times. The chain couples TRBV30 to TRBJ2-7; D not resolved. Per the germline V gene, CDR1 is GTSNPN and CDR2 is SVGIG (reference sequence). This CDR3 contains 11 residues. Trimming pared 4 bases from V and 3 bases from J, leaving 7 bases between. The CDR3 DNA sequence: TGTGCCTGGACCGACGGCTACGAGCAGTACTTC. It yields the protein CAWTDGYEQYF.

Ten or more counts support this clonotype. Here the CDR3 reads CASSPQSPGNNQPQHF. For the CDR3, the DNA is TGTGCCAGCAGTCCCCAAAGCCCAGGTAACAATCAGCCCCAGCATTTT. The rearrangement uses TRBV12-3 or TRBV12-4 and TRBJ1-5; D is uncertain. Trimming shortened V by 5 bases and J by 3 bases, and 17 bases separated the two germline ends. The CDR3 extends over 16 amino acids.

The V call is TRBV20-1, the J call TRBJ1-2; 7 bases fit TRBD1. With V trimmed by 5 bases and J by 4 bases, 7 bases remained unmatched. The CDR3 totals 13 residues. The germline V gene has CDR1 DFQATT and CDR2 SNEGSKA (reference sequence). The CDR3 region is CSASQGEAYGYTF. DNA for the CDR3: TGCAGTGCTTCTCAGGGGGAGGCCTATGGCTACACCTTC.

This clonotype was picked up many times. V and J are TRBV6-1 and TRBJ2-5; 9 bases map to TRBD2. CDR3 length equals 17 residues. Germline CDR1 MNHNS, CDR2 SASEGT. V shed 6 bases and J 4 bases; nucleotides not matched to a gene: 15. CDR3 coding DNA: TGTGCCAGCAGCGACGGGTCTAGCGGGGATGTGGGAGAGACCCAGTACTTC. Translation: CASSDGSSGDVGETQYF.

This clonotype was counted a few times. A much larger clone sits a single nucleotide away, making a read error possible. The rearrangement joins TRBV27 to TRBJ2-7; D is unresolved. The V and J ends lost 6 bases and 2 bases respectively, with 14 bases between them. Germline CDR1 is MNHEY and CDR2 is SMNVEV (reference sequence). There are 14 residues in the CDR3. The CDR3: CASRSTTSPYEQYF. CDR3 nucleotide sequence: TGTGCCAGCAGATCGACAACCAGCCCCTACGAGCAGTACTTC.

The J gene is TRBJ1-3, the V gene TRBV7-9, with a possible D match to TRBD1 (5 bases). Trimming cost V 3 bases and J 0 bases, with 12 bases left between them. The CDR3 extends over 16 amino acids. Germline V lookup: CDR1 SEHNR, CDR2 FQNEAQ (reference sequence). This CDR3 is CASSLGVGVSGNTIYF. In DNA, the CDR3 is TGTGCCAGCAGCTTGGGCGTAGGGGTCTCTGGAAACACCATATATTTT.

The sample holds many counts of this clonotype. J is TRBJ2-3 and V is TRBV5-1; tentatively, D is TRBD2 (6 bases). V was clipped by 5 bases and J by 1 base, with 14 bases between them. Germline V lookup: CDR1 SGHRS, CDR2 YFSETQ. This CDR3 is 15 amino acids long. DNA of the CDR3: TGCGCCAGCAGTTCGACTAGTTGGGGCACAGATACGCAGTATTTT. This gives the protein CASSSTSWGTDTQYF.

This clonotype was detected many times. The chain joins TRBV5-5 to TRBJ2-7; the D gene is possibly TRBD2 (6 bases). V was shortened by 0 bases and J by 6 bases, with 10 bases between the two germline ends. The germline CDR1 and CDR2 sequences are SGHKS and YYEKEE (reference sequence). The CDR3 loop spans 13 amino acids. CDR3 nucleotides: TGTGCCAGCAGCTTGGCCGGGAGTCCCGAGCAGTACTTC. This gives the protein CASSLAGSPEQYF.

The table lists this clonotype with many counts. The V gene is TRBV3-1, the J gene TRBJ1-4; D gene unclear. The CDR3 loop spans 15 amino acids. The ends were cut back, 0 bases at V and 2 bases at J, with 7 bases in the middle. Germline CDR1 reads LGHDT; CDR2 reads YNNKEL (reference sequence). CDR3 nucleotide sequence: TGTGCCAGCAGCCAAGACCGTCGCACTAATGAAAAACTGTTTTTT. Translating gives CASSQDRRTNEKLFF.

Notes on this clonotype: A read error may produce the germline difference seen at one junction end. This CDR3 is CASSEAGEQYF. CDR3 in DNA: TGTGCCAGCAGTGAAGCCGGCGAGCAGTACTTC. The chain couples TRBV5-1 to TRBJ2-7; no clear D gene. The germline V gene has CDR1 SGHRS and CDR2 YFSETQ. The CDR3 covers 11 residues.

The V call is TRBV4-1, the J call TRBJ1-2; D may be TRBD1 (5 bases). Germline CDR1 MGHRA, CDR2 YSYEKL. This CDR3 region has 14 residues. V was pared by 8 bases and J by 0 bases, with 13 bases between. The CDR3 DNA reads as TGCGCCAGCTCGAAGACAGATTCTAACTATGGCTACACCTTC. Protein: CASSKTDSNYGYTF.

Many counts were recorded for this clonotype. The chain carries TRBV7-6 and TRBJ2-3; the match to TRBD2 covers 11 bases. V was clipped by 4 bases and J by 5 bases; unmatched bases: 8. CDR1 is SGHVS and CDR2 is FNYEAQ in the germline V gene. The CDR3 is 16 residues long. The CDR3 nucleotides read TGTGCCAGCAGCTACCTTAGCGGGGGGGCAGGAGATACGCAGTATTTT. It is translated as CASSYLSGGAGDTQYF. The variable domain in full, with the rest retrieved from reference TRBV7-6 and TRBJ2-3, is GAGVSQSPRYKVTKRGQDVALRCDPISGHVSLYWYRQALGQGPEFLTYFNYEAQQDKSGLPNDRFSAERPEGSISTLTIQRTEQRDSAMYRCASSYLSGGAGDTQYFGPGTRLTVL.

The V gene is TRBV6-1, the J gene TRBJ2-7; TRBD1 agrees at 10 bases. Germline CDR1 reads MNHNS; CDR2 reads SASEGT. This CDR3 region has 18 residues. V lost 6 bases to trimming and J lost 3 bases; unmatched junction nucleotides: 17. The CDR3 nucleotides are TGTGCCAGCAGACCGGGACAGGGGAGGTGGGCAAATCTCTACGAGCAGTACTTC. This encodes CASRPGQGRWANLYEQYF.

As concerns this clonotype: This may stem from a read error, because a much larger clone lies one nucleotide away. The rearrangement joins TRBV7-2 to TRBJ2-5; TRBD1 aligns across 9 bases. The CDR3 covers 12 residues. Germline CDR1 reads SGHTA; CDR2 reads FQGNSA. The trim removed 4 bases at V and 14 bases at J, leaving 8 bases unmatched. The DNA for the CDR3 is TGTGCCAGCAGCTATCTCCGGGACAGGGTATACTTC. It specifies CASSYLRDRVYF. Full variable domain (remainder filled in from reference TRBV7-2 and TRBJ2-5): GAGVSQSPSNKVTEKGKDVELRCDPISGHTALYWYRQSLGQGLEFLIYFQGNSAPDKSGLPSDRFSAERTGGSVSTLTIQRTQQEDSAVYLCASSYLRDRVYFGPGTRLLVL.